Listed below are T cell receptor beta chains from one sample, sequenced in a study of technical replicates of blood from a few donors. The table came from immunoSEQ multiplex PCR; TCRdb's copy has only in-frame clones and leaves some out. The sample has roughly 80,000 clones, about 92% seen once. Sequencing was carried out using T cells isolated from PBMCs. The receptors stem from a human donor in good health. Each CDR3 is given with its conserved first and last residue. Each record gives: D gene, J gene, V gene, CDR3 DNA, CDR3 protein. A D gene is named only where the DNA matches it firmly.

TRBD1	TRBJ2-7	TRBV28	TGTGCCAGCTCCCGCCCGGGACAGGGAAACGAGCAGTACTTC	CASSRPGQGNEQYF
.	TRBJ1-5	TRBV6-5	TGTGCCAGCGGACAGTATAGCAATCAGCCCCAGCATTTT	CASGQYSNQPQHF
.	TRBJ2-3	TRBV4-3	TGCGCCAGCAGCCAAGTAGCGAGGAGGGCCGGAGATACGCAGTATTTT	CASSQVARRAGDTQYF
TRBD2	TRBJ2-1	TRBV7-8	TGTGCCAGCAGCAGCACTAGCGGGAGGGAAAAGGGGCAGTTCTTC	CASSSTSGREKGQFF
TRBD1	TRBJ1-2	TRBV11-2	TGTGCCAGCAGCCTCACAGGACAGGCTAACTATGGCTACACCTTC	CASSLTGQANYGYTF
TRBD1	TRBJ2-2	TRBV19	TGTGCCAGTAGGGTTGGGACAGTGAACACCGGGGAGCTGTTTTTT	CASRVGTVNTGELFF
TRBD2	TRBJ2-1	TRBV6-5	TGTGCCAGCAGCTACGAAGCGGGGCACTCCTACAATGAGCAGTTCTTC	CASSYEAGHSYNEQFF
.	TRBJ2-1	TRBV9	TGTGCCAGCAGCGTAGCCGTATACAATGAGCAGTTCTTC	CASSVAVYNEQFF
TRBD1	TRBJ2-7	TRBV19	TGTGCCAGTAGTGCAGACAGGGGGCCGTACGAGCAGTACTTC	CASSADRGPYEQYF
TRBD2	TRBJ2-7	TRBV11-3	TGTGCCAGCAGCTCGCGGACTAGCGGGAACGAGCAGTACTTC	CASSSRTSGNEQYF
.	TRBJ2-2	TRBV9	TGTGCCAGCAGCGTAGCCCCGACTGGGAACACCGGGGAGCTGTTTTTT	CASSVAPTGNTGELFF
.	TRBJ2-7	TRBV9	TGTGCCAGCAGCGTAGAAGGGGGGGGTTCCTACGAGCAGTACTTC	CASSVEGGGSYEQYF
.	TRBJ1-1	TRBV9	TGTGCCAGCGGATTAGGAGGCGACACTGAAGCTTTCTTT	CASGLGGDTEAFF
TRBD2	TRBJ2-1	TRBV28	TGTGCCAGCAGTTCGGTGATAAAAGCGACCGGGAGGGAGGCCTACAATGAGCAGTTCTTC	CASSSVIKATGREAYNEQFF
.	TRBJ2-5	TRBV7-2	TGTGCCAGCAGCTCCCTTGGGGGGTTCGGGCTAGAGACCCAGTACTTC	CASSSLGGFGLETQYF
TRBD1	TRBJ1-5	TRBV11-2	TGTGCCAGCAGCCAGACAGGGCACAATCAGCCCCAGCATTTT	CASSQTGHNQPQHF
.	TRBJ2-1	TRBV19	TGTGCCAGTATGCGACACCCCTCTTCCTACAATGAGCAGTTCTTC	CASMRHPSSYNEQFF
TRBD1	TRBJ2-1	TRBV6-5	TGTGCCAGCAGTGGGACAGGGTTCCCCCATGAGCAGTTCTTC	CASSGTGFPHEQFF
.	TRBJ2-7	TRBV28	TGTGCCAGCAGTTTACAAACCTACGAGCAGTACTTC	CASSLQTYEQYF
TRBD1	TRBJ1-4	TRBV19	TGTGCCAGTAGTATGGGGACAGGCCTAAATGAAAAACTGTTTTTT	CASSMGTGLNEKLFF